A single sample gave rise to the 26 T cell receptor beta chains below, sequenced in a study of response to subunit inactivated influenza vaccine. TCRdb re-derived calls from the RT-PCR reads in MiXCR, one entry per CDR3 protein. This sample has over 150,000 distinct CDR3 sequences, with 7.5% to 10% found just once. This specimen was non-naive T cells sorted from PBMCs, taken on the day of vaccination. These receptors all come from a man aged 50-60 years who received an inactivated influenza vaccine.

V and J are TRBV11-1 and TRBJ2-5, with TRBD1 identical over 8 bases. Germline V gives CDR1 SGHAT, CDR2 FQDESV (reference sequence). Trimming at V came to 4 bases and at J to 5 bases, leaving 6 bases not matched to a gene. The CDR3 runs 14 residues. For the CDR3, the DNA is TGTGCCAGCAGCTCAACAGGGGGGCGGGAGACCCAGTACTTC. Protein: CASSSTGGRETQYF.

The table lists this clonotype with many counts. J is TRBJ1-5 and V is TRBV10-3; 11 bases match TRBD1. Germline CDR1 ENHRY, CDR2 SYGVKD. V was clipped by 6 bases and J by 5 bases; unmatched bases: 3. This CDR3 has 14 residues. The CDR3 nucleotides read TGTGCCATCAGCGGGACAGGGGGTGATCAGCCCCAGCATTTT. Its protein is CAISGTGGDQPQHF.

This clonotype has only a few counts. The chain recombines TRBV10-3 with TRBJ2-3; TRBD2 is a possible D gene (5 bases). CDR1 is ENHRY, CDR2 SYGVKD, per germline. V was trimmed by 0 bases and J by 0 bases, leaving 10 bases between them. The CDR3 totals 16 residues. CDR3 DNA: TGTGCCATCAGTGAGTCAAGCGGAGCTAGCACAGATACGCAGTATTTT. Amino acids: CAISESSGASTDTQYF.

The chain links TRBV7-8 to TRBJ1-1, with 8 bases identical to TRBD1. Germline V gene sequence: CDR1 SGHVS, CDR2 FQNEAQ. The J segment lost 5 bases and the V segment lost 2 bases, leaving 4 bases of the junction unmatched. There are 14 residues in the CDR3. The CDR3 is CASSLSRQGTEAFF. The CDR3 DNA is TGTGCCAGCAGCTTATCCAGACAGGGGACTGAAGCTTTCTTT. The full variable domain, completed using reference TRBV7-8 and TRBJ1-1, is GAGVSQSPRYKVAKRGQDVALRCDPISGHVSLFWYQQALGQGPEFLTYFQNEAQLDKSGLPSDRFFAERPEGSVSTLKIQRTQQEDSAVYLCASSLSRQGTEAFFGQGTRLTVV.

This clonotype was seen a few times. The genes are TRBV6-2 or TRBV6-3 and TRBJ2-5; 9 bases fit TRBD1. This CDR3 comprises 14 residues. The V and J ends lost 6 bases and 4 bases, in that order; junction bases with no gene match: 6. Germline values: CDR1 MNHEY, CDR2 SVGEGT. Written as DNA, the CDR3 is TGTGCCAGCAGCCGACAGGGGGAGCGAGAGACCCAGTACTTC. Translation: CASSRQGERETQYF.

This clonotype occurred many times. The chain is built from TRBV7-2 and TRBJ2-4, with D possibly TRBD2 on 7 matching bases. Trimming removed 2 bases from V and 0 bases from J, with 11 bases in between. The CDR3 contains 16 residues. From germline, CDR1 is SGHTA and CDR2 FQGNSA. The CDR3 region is CASSLRGGLAKNIQYF. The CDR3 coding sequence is TGTGCCAGCAGCTTAAGGGGGGGGTTAGCCAAAAACATTCAGTACTTC.

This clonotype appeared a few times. The DNA for the CDR3 is TGTGCCAGCAGTTACTTGAGCTCTGGGGCCAACGTCCTGACTTTC. The encoded protein is CASSYLSSGANVLTF. The V and J genes are TRBV6-5 and TRBJ2-6; D is uncertain. Trimming took off 1 base at V and 0 bases at J, with 4 bases between the two ends. CDR3 length equals 15 residues. Germline V lookup: CDR1 MNHEY, CDR2 SVGAGI.

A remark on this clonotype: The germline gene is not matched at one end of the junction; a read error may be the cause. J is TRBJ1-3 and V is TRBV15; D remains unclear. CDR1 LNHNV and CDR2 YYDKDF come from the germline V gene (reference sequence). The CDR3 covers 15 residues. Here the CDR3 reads CATSRDLESGNTTYF. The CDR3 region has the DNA TGTGCCACCAGCAGAGATCTCGAATCTGGAAACACCACATATTTT.

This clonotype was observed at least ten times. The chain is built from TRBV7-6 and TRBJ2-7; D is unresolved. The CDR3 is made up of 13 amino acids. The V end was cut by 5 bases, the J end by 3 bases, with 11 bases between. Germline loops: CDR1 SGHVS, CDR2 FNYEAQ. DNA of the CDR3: TGTGCCAGCAGCCCTAGTGGGTACTACGAGCAGTACTTC. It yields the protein CASSPSGYYEQYF.

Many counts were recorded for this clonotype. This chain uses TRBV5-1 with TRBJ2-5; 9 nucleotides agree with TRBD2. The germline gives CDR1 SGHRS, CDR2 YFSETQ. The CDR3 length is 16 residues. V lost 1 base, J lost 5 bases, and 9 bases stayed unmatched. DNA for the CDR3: TGCGCCAGCAGCTTGAGCCTAGCGGGAAGGGAGGAGACCCAGTACTTC. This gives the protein CASSLSLAGREETQYF.

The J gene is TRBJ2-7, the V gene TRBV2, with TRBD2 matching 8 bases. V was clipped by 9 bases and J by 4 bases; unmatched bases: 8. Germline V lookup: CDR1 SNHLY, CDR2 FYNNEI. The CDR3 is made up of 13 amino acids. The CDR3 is CASAGLVSYEQYF. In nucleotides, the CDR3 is TGTGCCAGTGCGGGACTAGTATCGTACGAGCAGTACTTC.

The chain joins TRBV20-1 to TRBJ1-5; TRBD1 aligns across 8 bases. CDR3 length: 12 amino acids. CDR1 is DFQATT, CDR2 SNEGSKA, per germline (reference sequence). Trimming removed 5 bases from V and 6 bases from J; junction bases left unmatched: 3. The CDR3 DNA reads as TGCAGTGCTGACAGGGGCCTTCAGCCCCAGCATTTT. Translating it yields CSADRGLQPQHF.

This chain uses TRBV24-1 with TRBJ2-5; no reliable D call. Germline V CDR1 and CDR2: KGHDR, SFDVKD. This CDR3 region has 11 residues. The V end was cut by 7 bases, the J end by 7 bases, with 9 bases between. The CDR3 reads CATSIGATQYF. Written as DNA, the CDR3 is TGTGCCACCAGCATTGGAGCGACCCAGTACTTC.

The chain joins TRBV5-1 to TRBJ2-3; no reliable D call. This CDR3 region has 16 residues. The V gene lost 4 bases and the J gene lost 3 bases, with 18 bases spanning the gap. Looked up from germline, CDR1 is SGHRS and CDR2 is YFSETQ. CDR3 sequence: CASSEYLLGRTDTQYF. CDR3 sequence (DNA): TGCGCCAGCAGCGAATACCTACTGGGTAGAACAGATACGCAGTATTTT.

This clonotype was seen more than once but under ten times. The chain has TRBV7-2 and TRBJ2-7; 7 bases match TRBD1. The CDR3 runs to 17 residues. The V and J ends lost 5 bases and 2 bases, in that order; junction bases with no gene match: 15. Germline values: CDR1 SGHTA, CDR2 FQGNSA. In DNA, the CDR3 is TGTGCCAGCAGCCCCTGGCTTCACCGGGACAGCACCTACGAGCAGTACTTC. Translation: CASSPWLHRDSTYEQYF.

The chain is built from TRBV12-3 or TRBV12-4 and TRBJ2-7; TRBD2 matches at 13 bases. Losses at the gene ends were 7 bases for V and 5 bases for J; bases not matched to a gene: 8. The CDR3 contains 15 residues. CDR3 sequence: CASTVGLAGVDEQYF. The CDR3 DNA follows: TGTGCCAGCACCGTCGGACTAGCGGGAGTAGACGAGCAGTACTTC.

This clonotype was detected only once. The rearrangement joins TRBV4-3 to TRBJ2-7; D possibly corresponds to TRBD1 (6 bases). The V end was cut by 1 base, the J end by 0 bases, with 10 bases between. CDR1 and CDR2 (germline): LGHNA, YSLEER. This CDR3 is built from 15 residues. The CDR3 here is CASSQVWDTSYEQYF. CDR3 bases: TGCGCCAGCAGCCAAGTTTGGGACACCTCCTACGAGCAGTACTTC.

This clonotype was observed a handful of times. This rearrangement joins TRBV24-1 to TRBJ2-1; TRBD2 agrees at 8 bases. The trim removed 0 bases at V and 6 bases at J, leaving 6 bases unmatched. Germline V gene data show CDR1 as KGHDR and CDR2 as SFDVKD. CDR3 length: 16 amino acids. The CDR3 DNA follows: TGTGCCACCAGTGATTTGCCGAGCGGGGGCCTCAATGAGCAGTTCTTC. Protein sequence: CATSDLPSGGLNEQFF.

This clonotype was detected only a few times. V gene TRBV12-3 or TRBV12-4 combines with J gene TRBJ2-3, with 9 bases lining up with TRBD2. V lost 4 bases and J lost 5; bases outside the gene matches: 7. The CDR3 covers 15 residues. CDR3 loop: CASSSGGRAGDTQYF. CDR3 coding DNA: TGTGCCAGCAGTTCCGGCGGGAGGGCGGGAGATACGCAGTATTTT.

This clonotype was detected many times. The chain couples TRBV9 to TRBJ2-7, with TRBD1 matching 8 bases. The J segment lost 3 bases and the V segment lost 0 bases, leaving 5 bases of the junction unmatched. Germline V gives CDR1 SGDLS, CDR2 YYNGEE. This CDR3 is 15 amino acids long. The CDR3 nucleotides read TGTGCCAGCAGCGTAGGAACAGGGGGAATCTACGAGCAGTACTTC. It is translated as CASSVGTGGIYEQYF. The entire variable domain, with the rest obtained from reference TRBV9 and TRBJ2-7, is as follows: DSGVTQTPKHLITATGQRVTLRCSPRSGDLSVYWYQQSLDQGLQFLIQYYNGEERAKGNILERFSAQQFPDLHSELNLSSLELGDSALYFCASSVGTGGIYEQYFGPGTRLTVT.

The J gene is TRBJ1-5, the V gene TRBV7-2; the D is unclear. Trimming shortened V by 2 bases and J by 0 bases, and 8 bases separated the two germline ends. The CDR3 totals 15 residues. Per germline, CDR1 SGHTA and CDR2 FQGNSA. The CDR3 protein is CASSLMAGSNQPQHF. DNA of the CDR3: TGTGCCAGCAGCTTAATGGCAGGTAGCAATCAGCCCCAGCATTTT.

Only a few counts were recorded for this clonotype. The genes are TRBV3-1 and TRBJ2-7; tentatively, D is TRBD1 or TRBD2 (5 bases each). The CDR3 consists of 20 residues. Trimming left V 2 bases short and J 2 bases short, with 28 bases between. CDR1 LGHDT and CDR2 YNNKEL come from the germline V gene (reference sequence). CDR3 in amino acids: CASSQMGRLQLAPQPYEQYF. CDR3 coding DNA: TGTGCCAGCAGCCAAATGGGGCGTCTGCAGCTAGCCCCACAACCCTACGAGCAGTACTTC.

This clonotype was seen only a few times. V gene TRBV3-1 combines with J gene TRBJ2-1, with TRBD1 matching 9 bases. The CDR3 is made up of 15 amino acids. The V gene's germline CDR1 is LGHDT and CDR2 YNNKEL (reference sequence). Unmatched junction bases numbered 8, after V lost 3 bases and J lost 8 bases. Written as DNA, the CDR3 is TGTGCCAGCAGCCACCCCGGGACAGGGATAGATGAGCAGTTCTTC. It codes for CASSHPGTGIDEQFF.

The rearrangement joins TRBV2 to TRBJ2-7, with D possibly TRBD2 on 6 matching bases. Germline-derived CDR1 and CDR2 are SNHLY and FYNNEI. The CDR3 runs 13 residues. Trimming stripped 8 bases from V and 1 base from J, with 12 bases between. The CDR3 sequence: CASFQGGSYEQYF. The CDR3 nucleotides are TGTGCCAGCTTCCAGGGAGGTTCCTACGAGCAGTACTTC.

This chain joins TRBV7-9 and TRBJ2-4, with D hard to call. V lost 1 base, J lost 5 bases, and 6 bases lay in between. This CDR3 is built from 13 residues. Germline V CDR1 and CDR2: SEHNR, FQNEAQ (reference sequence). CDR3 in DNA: TGTGCCAGCAGCTTAGTTGTGGAAAACATTCAGTACTTC. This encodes CASSLVVENIQYF.

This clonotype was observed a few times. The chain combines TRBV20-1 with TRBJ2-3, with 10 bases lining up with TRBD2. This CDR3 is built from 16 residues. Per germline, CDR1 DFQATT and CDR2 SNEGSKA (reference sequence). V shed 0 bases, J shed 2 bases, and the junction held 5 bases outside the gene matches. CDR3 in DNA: TGCAGTGCTAGAGATCGTCTAGCGGGAGCCACAGATACGCAGTATTTT. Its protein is CSARDRLAGATDTQYF.